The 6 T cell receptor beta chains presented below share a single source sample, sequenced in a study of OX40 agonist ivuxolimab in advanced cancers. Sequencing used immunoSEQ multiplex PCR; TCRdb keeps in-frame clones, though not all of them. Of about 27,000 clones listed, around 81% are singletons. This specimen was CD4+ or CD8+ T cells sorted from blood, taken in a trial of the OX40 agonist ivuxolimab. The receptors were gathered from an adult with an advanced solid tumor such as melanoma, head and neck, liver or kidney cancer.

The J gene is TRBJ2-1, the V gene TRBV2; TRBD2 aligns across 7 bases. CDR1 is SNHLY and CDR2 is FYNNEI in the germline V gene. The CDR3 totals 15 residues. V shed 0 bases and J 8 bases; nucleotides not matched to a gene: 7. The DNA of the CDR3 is TGTGCCAGCAGTGAAGCGCTTCGACTAGCCGATGAGCAGTTCTTC. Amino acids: CASSEALRLADEQFF.

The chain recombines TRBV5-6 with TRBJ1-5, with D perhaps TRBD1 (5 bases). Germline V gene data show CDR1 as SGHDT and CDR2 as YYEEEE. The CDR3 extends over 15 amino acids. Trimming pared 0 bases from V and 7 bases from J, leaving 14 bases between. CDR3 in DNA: TGTGCCAGCAGCTTGGGAGGGCAGGGCCTCCAGCCCCAGCATTTT. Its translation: CASSLGGQGLQPQHF.

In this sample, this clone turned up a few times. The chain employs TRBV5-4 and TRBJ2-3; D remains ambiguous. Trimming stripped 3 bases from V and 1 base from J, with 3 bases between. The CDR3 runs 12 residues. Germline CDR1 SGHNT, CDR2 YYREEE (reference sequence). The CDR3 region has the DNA TGTGCCAGCAGCTCCGGCACAGATACGCAGTATTTT. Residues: CASSSGTDTQYF.

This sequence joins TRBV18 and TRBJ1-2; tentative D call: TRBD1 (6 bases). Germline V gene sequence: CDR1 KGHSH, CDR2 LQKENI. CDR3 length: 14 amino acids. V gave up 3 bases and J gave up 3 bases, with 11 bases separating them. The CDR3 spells CASSPGGGYYGYTF. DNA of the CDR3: TGTGCCAGCTCACCGGGTGGGGGCTACTATGGCTACACCTTC. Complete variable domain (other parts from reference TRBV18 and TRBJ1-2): NAGVMQNPRHLVRRRGQEARLRCSPMKGHSHVYWYRQLPEEGLKFMVYLQKENIIDESGMPKERFSAEFPKEGPSILRIQQVVRGDSAAYFCASSPGGGYYGYTFGSGTRLTVV.

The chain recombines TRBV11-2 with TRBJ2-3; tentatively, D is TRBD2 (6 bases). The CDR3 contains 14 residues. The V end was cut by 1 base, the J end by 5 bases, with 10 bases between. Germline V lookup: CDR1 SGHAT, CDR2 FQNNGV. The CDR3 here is CASSLARDLDTQYF. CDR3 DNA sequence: TGTGCCAGCAGCTTAGCGCGGGACTTAGATACGCAGTATTTT.

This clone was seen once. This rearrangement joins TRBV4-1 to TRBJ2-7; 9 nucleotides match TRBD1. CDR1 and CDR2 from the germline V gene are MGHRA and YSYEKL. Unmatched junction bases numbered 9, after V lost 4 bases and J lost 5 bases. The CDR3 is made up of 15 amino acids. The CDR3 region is CASSPTVGQGHEQYF. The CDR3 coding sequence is TGCGCCAGCAGCCCCACCGTGGGACAGGGACACGAGCAGTACTTC.